These 22 T cell receptor beta chains came from one sample sequenced in a study of T cells after yellow fever vaccination. TCRdb recomputed calls from the 5' RACE reads with MiXCR, one row per CDR3 protein. This repertoire shows approximately 58,000 distinct CDR3 sequences, approximately 6% found once; its top ten account for less than 40%. The specimen comprised PBMCs, either bulk or a sorted T-cell subset (CD4+, CD8+, memory, or dextramer-sorted; not recorded which), sampled on the day of the yellow fever booster vaccination. These receptors originate from a man between 18 and 35 years old who received the YFV17D yellow fever vaccine.

This clonotype was seen at least ten times. The chain couples TRBV6-6 to TRBJ2-6; D gene uncertain. CDR1 is MNHNY and CDR2 is SVGAGI in the germline V gene (reference sequence). The V gene lost 1 base and the J gene lost 2 bases, with 9 bases spanning the gap. The CDR3 has 16 amino acids. CDR3 sequence: CASSYYLGTGANVLTF. CDR3 in DNA: TGTGCCAGCAGTTACTATCTGGGGACTGGGGCCAACGTCCTGACTTTC.

This clonotype was observed at least ten times. The J gene is TRBJ1-5, the V gene TRBV20-1; 8 nucleotides align to TRBD1. J was trimmed by 3 bases and V by 2 bases; bases with no gene match: 6. Germline V gives CDR1 DFQATT, CDR2 SNEGSKA (reference sequence). The CDR3 length is 15 residues. The CDR3 DNA follows: TGCAGTGCTAGAACACTGACAGGGGACAATCAGCCCCAGCATTTT. Translating it yields CSARTLTGDNQPQHF.

A few counts support this clonotype. This chain joins TRBV9 and TRBJ2-3; possibly TRBD2 for D (6 bases). This CDR3 region has 12 residues. The germline CDR1 and CDR2 sequences are SGDLS and YYNGEE. V was cut by 5 bases and J by 4 bases, with 8 bases left in between. The CDR3 bases are TGTGCCAGCAGAGGAGGGGCAGATACGCAGTATTTT. Translating gives CASRGGADTQYF.

This clonotype was recorded many times. The chain is built from TRBV12-3 or TRBV12-4 and TRBJ2-2, with 8 bases that match TRBD2. V was pared by 3 bases and J by 1 base, with 4 bases of the junction left unmatched. This CDR3 region has 16 residues. CDR3 nucleotide sequence: TGTGCCAGCAGTTTTGCGGGGGGCGGGAACACCGGGGAGCTGTTTTTT. It encodes CASSFAGGGNTGELFF.

This clonotype appeared many times. This sequence joins TRBV5-1 and TRBJ2-7; D gene unclear. V dropped 1 base and J dropped 0 bases, with 8 bases sitting between them. Germline V gives CDR1 SGHRS, CDR2 YFSETQ. This CDR3 has 14 residues. CDR3 sequence (DNA): TGCGCCAGCAGCTTGATCCTGAGCTCCTACGAGCAGTACTTC. Amino acids: CASSLILSSYEQYF.

This clonotype came up many times. V gene TRBV12-3 or TRBV12-4 combines with J gene TRBJ1-2; D is ambiguous. This CDR3 spans 12 amino acids. The V end lost 2 bases, the J end lost 8 bases, and 9 bases lay between the germline ends. The CDR3 spells CASSLREFGYTF. CDR3 sequence (DNA): TGTGCCAGCAGTTTACGTGAGTTCGGCTACACCTTC.

The V gene is TRBV4-1, the J gene TRBJ2-3; 12 nucleotides match TRBD2. The CDR3 length is 17 residues. With V trimmed by 4 bases and J by 1 base, 6 bases remained unmatched. Germline V CDR1 and CDR2: MGHRA, YSYEKL. CDR3 loop: CASSPLGTSGRTDTQYF. The DNA of the CDR3 is TGCGCCAGCAGCCCCCTGGGGACTAGCGGGCGCACAGATACGCAGTATTTT.

The CDR3 loop is CASSLKRSNTGELFF. The CDR3 coding sequence is TGTGCCAGCAGCTTGAAACGGTCGAACACCGGGGAGCTGTTTTTT. This chain joins TRBV5-4 and TRBJ2-2; no definite D call. Germline loops: CDR1 SGHNT, CDR2 YYREEE (reference sequence). This CDR3 contains 15 residues. The ends were cut back, 1 base at V and 0 bases at J, with 7 bases in the middle.

This clonotype was seen more than once but under ten times. The chain employs TRBV6-6 and TRBJ1-2; D is perhaps TRBD1 (6 bases). Germline CDR1 and CDR2: MNHNY and SVGAGI (reference sequence). This CDR3 region has 12 residues. The ends were cut back, 7 bases at V and 11 bases at J, with 17 bases in the middle. The CDR3 here is CASTAQQGLYTF. CDR3 bases: TGTGCCAGCACCGCACAACAGGGATTGTACACCTTC.

The table lists this clonotype with a few counts. The J gene is TRBJ2-4, the V gene TRBV4-1; D call uncertain. V lost 1 base to trimming and J lost 0 bases, with 10 bases between them. CDR1 is MGHRA, CDR2 YSYEKL, per germline. The CDR3 is made up of 16 amino acids. Here the CDR3 reads CASSQVEELAKNIQYF. The CDR3 DNA is TGCGCCAGCAGCCAAGTAGAAGAACTAGCCAAAAACATTCAGTACTTC.

The rearrangement joins TRBV5-4 to TRBJ1-1; D might be TRBD1 (5 bases). The CDR3 extends over 17 amino acids. V was cut by 3 bases and J by 1 base, with 19 bases left in between. The germline V gene encodes CDR1 SGHNT and CDR2 YYREEE (reference sequence). CDR3 coding DNA: TGTGCCAGCAGCTCGACGGGGACGGAACACCCGAACACTGAAGCTTTCTTT. Residues: CASSSTGTEHPNTEAFF.

Ten or more counts support this clonotype. CDR3 sequence reads: CASSVTGAGNEQYV. The CDR3 region has the DNA TGTGCCAGCAGTGTTACAGGGGCAGGGAACGAGCAGTACGTC. The chain joins TRBV28 to TRBJ2-7; 7 nucleotides line up with TRBD1. Germline assignment: CDR1 MDHEN and CDR2 SYDVKM. The J segment lost 5 bases and the V segment lost 5 bases, leaving 9 bases of the junction unmatched. The CDR3 covers 14 residues.

V gene TRBV4-1 combines with J gene TRBJ1-6, with D hard to call. This CDR3 has 15 residues. CDR1 and CDR2 from the germline V gene are MGHRA and YSYEKL. V lost 2 bases and J lost 1, with 6 bases in between. This chain's CDR3 is CASSQLASYNSPLHF. CDR3 in DNA: TGCGCCAGCAGCCAACTGGCATCCTATAATTCACCCCTCCACTTT.

This clonotype turned up a few times. This chain links TRBV7-2 with TRBJ2-1, with D maybe TRBD2 (6 bases). The CDR3 sequence is 15 residues long. Germline V gene data show CDR1 as SGHTA and CDR2 as FQGNSA. V was pared by 2 bases and J by 0 bases, with 8 bases between. The CDR3 protein is CASSLWDSSYNEQFF. Written as DNA, the CDR3 is TGTGCCAGCAGCTTATGGGACTCCTCCTACAATGAGCAGTTCTTC.

The chain carries TRBV20-1 and TRBJ2-7; 8 bases are a match to TRBD1. Unmatched junction bases numbered 16, after V lost 5 bases and J lost 7 bases. Germline V gene sequence: CDR1 DFQATT, CDR2 SNEGSKA (reference sequence). The CDR3 runs to 15 residues. The CDR3 loop reads CSASGPPRGPGEQYV. The CDR3, as DNA: TGCAGTGCTTCTGGCCCCCCCAGGGGGCCAGGAGAGCAGTACGTC.

The chain links TRBV5-5 to TRBJ2-2; D uncertain. The germline V gene has CDR1 SGHKS and CDR2 YYEKEE (reference sequence). CDR3 length equals 14 residues. Trimming pared 0 bases from V and 4 bases from J, leaving 7 bases between. The CDR3, as DNA: TGTGCCAGCAGCTTGGCTTCGGTCACCGGGGAGCTGTTTTTT. Its protein is CASSLASVTGELFF.

Details on this clonotype: An end of the junction does not agree with germline; a read error may underlie this. The rearrangement uses TRBV12-3 or TRBV12-4 and TRBJ2-5, with D hard to call. The CDR3 runs to 11 residues. CDR3 loop: CASSQLESQYF. CDR3 coding DNA: TGTGCCAGCAGTCAGTTAGAGAGCCAGTACTTC.

This clonotype has at least ten counts. This chain uses TRBV7-2 with TRBJ2-3; D not resolved. Between the trimmed V and J ends, which lost 7 bases and 4 bases, there was a span of 12 bases. The CDR3 length is 13 residues. CDR1 and CDR2 (germline): SGHTA, FQGNSA. The CDR3 spells CASISDPADTQYF. The CDR3, as DNA: TGTGCCAGCATCTCAGACCCCGCAGATACGCAGTATTTT.

In this sample, this clonotype turned up many times. The V and J genes are TRBV20-1 and TRBJ2-1; TRBD1 agrees at 9 bases. The CDR3 has 14 amino acids. Per germline, CDR1 DFQATT and CDR2 SNEGSKA (reference sequence). The trim removed 5 bases at V and 6 bases at J, leaving 8 bases unmatched. CDR3 in amino acids: CSAARGTGLNEQFF. The CDR3 DNA follows: TGCAGTGCTGCGCGGGGGACAGGGCTCAATGAGCAGTTCTTC.

This clonotype was found many times. This CDR3 reads CASSPETDYNEQFF. DNA of the CDR3: TGTGCCAGCAGCCCCGAGACAGATTACAATGAGCAGTTCTTC. The V and J genes are TRBV7-6 and TRBJ2-1; possible D gene TRBD1, 5 bases. The CDR3 is made up of 14 amino acids. V was shortened by 5 bases and J by 4 bases, with 12 bases between the two germline ends. CDR1 is SGHVS, CDR2 FNYEAQ, per germline.

This clonotype was detected only a few times. The chain recombines TRBV12-3 or TRBV12-4 with TRBJ2-1, with TRBD2 matching over 13 bases. The CDR3 runs to 15 residues. Trimming took 5 bases from V and 9 from J; bases not matched to a gene: 7. The CDR3 DNA sequence: TGTGCCAGCAGTGCAACTAGCGGGGGGGCGGGTGAGCAGTTCTTC. Amino acid sequence: CASSATSGGAGEQFF.

This clonotype was detected only once. This rearrangement joins TRBV5-4 to TRBJ2-2, with 9 bases aligning to TRBD2. From germline, CDR1 is SGHNT and CDR2 YYREEE (reference sequence). With V trimmed by 6 bases and J by 3 bases, 9 bases remained unmatched. There are 16 residues in the CDR3. The CDR3 nucleotides read TGTGCCAGCACTAAGGGCGGGGGGGCGTACACCGGGGAGCTGTTTTTT. Its protein is CASTKGGGAYTGELFF.